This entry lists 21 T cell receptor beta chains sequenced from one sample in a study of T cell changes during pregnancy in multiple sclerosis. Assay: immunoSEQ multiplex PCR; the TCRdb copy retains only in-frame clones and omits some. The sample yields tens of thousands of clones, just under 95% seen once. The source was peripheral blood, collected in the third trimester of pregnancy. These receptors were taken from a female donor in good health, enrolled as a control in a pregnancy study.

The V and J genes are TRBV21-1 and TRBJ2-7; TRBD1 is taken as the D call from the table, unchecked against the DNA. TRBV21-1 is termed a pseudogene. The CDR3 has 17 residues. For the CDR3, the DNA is TGTGCCAGCAGCCATATTGGGACAGGGGGAATACGTGACGAGCAGTACTTC. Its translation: CASSHIGTGGIRDEQYF.

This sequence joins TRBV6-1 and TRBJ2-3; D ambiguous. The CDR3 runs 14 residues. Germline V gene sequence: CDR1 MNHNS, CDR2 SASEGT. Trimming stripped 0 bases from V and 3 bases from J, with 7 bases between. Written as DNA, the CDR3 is TGTGCCAGCAGTGAAGCGTACAGAACAGATACGCAGTATTTT. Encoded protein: CASSEAYRTDTQYF.

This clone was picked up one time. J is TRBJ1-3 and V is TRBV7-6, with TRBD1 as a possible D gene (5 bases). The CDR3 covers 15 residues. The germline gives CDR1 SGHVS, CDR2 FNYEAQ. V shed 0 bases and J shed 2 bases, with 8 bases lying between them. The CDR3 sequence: CASSLAGGAGNTIYF. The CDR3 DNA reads TGTGCCAGCAGCTTAGCGGGGGGGGCTGGAAACACCATATATTTT.

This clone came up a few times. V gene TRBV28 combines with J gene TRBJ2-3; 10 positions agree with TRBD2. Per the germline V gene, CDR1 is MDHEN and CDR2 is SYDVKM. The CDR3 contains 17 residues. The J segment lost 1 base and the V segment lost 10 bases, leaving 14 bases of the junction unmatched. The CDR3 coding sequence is TGTGCCAACCAGAGAGCTAGCGGGAGACCCGGCACAGATACGCAGTATTTT. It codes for CANQRASGRPGTDTQYF.

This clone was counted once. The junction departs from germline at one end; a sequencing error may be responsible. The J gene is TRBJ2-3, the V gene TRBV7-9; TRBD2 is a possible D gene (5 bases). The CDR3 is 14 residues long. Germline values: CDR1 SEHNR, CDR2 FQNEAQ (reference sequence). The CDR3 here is CASGLARSADTQYF. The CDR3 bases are TGTGCCAGCGGCTTAGCGAGAAGCGCAGATACGCAGTATTTT.

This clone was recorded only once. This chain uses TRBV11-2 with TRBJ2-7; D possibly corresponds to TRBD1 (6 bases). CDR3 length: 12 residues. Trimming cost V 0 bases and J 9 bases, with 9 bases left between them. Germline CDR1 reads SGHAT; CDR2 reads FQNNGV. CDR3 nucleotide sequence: TGTGCCAGCAGCTTAGAAGGACAGAGGCAGTACTTC. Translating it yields CASSLEGQRQYF.

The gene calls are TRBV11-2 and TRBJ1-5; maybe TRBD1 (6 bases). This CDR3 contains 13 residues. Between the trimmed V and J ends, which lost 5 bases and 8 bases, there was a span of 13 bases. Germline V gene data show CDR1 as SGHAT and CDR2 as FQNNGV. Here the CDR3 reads CASSPDSREPQHF. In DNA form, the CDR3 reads TGTGCCAGCAGCCCGGACAGCAGGGAGCCCCAGCATTTT.

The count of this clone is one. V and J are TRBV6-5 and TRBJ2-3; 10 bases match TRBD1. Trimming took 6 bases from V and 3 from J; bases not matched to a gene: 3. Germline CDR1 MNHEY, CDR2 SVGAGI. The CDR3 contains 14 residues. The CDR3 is CASRGTGATDTQYF. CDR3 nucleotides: TGTGCCAGCAGGGGGACAGGGGCGACAGATACGCAGTATTTT.

The CDR3 sequence is CASKRFSSYEQYF. The DNA for the CDR3 is TGTGCCAGCAAAAGATTTAGCTCCTACGAGCAGTACTTC. V and J are TRBV27 and TRBJ2-7; D not certain. The germline V and J ends were trimmed by 7 bases and 0 bases, with 10 bases remaining between them. The CDR3 has 13 residues. CDR1 is MNHEY and CDR2 is SMNVEV in the germline V gene (reference sequence).

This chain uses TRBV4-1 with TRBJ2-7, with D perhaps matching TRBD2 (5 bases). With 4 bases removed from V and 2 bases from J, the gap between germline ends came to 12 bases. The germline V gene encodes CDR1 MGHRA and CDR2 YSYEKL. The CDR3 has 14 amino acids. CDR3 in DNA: TGCGCCAGCAGCCGAGGAGGCCAGACCTACGAGCAGTACTTC. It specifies CASSRGGQTYEQYF.

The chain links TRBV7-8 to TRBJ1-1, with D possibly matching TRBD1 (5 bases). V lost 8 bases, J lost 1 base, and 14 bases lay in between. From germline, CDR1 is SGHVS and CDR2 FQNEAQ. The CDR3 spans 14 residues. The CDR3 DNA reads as TGTGCCAGCGGGGCCGGGTCTAAGAACACTGAAGCTTTCTTT. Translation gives CASGAGSKNTEAFF. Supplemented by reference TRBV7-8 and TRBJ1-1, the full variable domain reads GAGVSQSPRYKVAKRGQDVALRCDPISGHVSLFWYQQALGQGPEFLTYFQNEAQLDKSGLPSDRFFAERPEGSVSTLKIQRTQQEDSAVYLCASGAGSKNTEAFFGQGTRLTVV.

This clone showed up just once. This chain's CDR3 is CASSFAGGPSGELFF. The DNA of the CDR3 is TGTGCCAGCAGCTTCGCGGGAGGGCCGAGCGGGGAGCTGTTTTTT. The chain combines TRBV7-2 with TRBJ2-2, with TRBD2 identical over 9 bases. CDR1 is SGHTA, CDR2 FQGNSA, per germline. Losses at the gene ends were 3 bases for V and 7 bases for J; bases not matched to a gene: 6. CDR3 length: 15 amino acids.

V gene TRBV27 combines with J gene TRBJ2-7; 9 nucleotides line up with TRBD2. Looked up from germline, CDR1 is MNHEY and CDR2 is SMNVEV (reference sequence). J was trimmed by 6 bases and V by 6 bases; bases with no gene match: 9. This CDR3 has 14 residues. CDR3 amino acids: CASRLTSGRIEQYF. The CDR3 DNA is TGTGCCAGCAGACTGACTAGCGGTCGGATCGAGCAGTACTTC.

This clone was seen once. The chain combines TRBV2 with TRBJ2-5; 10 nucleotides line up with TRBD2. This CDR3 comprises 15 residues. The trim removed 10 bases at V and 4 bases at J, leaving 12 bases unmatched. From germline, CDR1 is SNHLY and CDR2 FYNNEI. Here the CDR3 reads CATRGAGGPSETQYF. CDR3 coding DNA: TGTGCCACTCGCGGAGCGGGAGGGCCCTCAGAGACCCAGTACTTC.

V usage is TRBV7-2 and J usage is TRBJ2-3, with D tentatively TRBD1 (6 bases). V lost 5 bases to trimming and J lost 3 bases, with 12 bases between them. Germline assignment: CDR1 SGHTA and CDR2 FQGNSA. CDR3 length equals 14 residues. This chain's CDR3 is CASSPGTPTDTQYF. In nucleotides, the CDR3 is TGTGCCAGCAGCCCCGGGACACCGACAGATACGCAGTATTTT.

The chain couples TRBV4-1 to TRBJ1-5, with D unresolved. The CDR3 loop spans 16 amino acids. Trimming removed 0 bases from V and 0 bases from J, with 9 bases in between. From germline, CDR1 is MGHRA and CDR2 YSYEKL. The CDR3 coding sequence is TGCGCCAGCAGCCAAGATCCCGGCGGTAGCAATCAGCCCCAGCATTTT. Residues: CASSQDPGGSNQPQHF.

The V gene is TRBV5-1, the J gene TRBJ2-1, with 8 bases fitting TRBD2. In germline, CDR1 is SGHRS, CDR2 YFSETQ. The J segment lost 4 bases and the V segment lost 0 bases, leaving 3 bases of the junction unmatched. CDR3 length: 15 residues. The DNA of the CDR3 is TGCGCCAGCAGCTTGGTACTAGCGGTTTACAATGAGCAGTTCTTC. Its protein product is CASSLVLAVYNEQFF.

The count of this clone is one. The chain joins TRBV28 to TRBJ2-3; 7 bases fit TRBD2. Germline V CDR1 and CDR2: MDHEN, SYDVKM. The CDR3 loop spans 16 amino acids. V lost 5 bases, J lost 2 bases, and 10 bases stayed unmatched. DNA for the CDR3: TGTGCCAGCAGTCCGTGGGGAAGCGGGAACACAGATACGCAGTATTTT. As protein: CASSPWGSGNTDTQYF.

The CDR3 DNA follows: TGTGCCAGCAGTTACTCTCGGGAGCCTCCCGGGGAGCTGTTTTTT. Translating gives CASSYSREPPGELFF. The chain carries TRBV6-5 and TRBJ2-2; tentatively, D is TRBD2 (6 bases). CDR3 length equals 15 residues. From germline, CDR1 is MNHEY and CDR2 SVGAGI. V was cut by 0 bases and J by 6 bases, with 11 bases left in between.

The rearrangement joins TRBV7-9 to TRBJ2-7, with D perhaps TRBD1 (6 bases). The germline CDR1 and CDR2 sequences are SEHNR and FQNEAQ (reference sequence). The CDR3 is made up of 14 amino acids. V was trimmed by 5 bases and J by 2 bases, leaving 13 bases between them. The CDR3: CASSLIQGPYEQYF. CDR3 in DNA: TGTGCCAGCAGCCTGATACAGGGTCCCTACGAGCAGTACTTC.

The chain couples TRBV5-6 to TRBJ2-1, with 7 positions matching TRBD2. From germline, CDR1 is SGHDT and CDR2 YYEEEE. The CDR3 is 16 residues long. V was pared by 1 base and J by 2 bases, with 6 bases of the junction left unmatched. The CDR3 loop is CASSLFRGSTYNEQFF. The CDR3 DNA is TGTGCCAGCAGCTTGTTTCGCGGGAGTACCTACAATGAGCAGTTCTTC. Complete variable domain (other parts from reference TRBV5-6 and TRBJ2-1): DAGVTQSPTHLIKTRGQQVTLRCSPKSGHDTVSWYQQALGQGPQFIFQYYEEEERQRGNFPDRFSGHQFPNYSSELNVNALLLGDSALYLCASSLFRGSTYNEQFFGPGTRLTVL.